This T cell receptor beta chain was recorded in a study of T cells in Graves' hyperthyroidism and ophthalmopathy. Findings and caveats of the study: Ophthalmopathy onset followed model prediction by a median about 6.5 months.

The CDR3 runs 14 residues. Germline V gives CDR1 SQVTM, CDR2 ANQGSEA. With V trimmed by 4 bases and J by 5 bases, 10 bases remained unmatched. About this clonotype itself: The target antigen is unknown.

Amplified TCR beta CDR3 regions derived from RNA transcripts. In the first-round RT-PCR of the TCR CDR3, the HTBI primer set was used. TCRdb reanalysed the multiplex PCR reads using MiXCR and keeps one entry per CDR3 protein. The table records around 600,000 distinct CDR3 sequences, nearly 45% of them present only once. The TCR originated in an adult man with Graves' disease, either hyperthyroidism or ophthalmopathy (not recorded which). Sequencing input: peripheral blood or thyroid tissue (not recorded which). The chain recombines TRBV29-1 with TRBJ1-2, with TRBD1 identical over 7 bases. The CDR3 DNA sequence: TGCAGCGTTGTATCAATACAGGGACAGTATGGCTACACCTTC. It specifies CSVVSIQGQYGYTF.